This entry features one TCR beta chain sequence. Clones were read by immunoSEQ multiplex PCR, and TCRdb kept only the in-frame ones, dropping some. The table includes 650,000 to 700,000 clones, roughly 88% detected once. The sample originates from a study of shared clonotypes between healthy human individuals. The V and J ends lost 4 bases and 5 bases, in that order; junction bases with no gene match: 12. CDR1 SGHVS and CDR2 FNYEAQ come from the germline V gene. The CDR3 contains 17 residues. The sample consisted of memory CD8+ T cells from PBMCs. Subset given: CD45RO+ cells pooled with CCR7-negative TemRA cells. The clonotype was recovered from a man between 18 and 29 years old in good health. Some clones in this sample may be carry-over from other donors' samples. V usage is TRBV7-6 and J usage is TRBJ1-3; the match to TRBD1 covers 9 bases. The CDR3 loop is CASSSLLTGQGRNTIYF. CDR3 nucleotides: TGTGCCAGCAGCTCGCTACTTACGGGACAGGGCAGAAACACCATATATTTT.